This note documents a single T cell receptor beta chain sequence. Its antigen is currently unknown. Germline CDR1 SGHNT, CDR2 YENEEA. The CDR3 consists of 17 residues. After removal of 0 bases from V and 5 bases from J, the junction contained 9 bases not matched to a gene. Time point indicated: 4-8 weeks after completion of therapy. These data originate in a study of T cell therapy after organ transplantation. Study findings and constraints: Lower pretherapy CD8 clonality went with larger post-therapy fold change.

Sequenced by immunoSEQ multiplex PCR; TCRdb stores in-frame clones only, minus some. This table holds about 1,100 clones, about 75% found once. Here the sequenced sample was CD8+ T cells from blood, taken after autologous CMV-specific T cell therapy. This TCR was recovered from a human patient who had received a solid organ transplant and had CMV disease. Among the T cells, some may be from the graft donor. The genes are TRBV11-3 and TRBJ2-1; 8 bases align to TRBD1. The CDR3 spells CASSLERTGLGDNEQFF. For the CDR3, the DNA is TGTGCCAGCAGCTTAGAAAGGACAGGGCTGGGGGACAATGAGCAGTTCTTC.